This T cell receptor beta chain was obtained from a study of blood T cell repertoires in COVID-19 (dated by TCRdb to the early 2020s). Broadly, across the study: The collaborator samples originated in the United States, Italy and Spain and spanned the acute and convalescent phases of COVID-19. The prospective study material was composed of cDNA or gDNA derived from T cells, B-cell-depleted T cells, or PBMCs. Subjects who had been exposed to COVID-19, were actively infected with it, or had recovered from it provided the deeply sampled blood TCRbeta repertoires that made up the dataset. A freely available public database, intended as a resource for researchers studying the immune response to SARS-CoV-2, is where the repertoires were released. Samples came from the ongoing ImmuneRACE study (first 160 participants) plus 1,254 subjects from 6 global collaborators. Sample metadata almost always included a de-identified subject ID, COVID-19 status, age in years and sex. Where available, HLA class I and class II types were taken from metadata supplied by the sample provider and were not determined by assay-based typing.

The immunoSEQ Assay, a bias-controlled multiplex PCR, was used to amplify TCRbeta CDR3 regions from genomic DNA. The published analysis was carried out like this. The number of nucleated cells in each sample was estimated from the amplification of reference gene primers within the assay. To quantify the absolute abundance of each unique TCRbeta CDR3 rearrangement, sequence reads were collapsed and filtered. For each sample, productive Simpson clonality was calculated by taking the square root of Simpson's diversity index across productive rearrangements. The immuneACCESS repertoire file appears here via TCRdb, limited to in-frame rearrangements. These files lack a portion of the clones; in checked studies, under half of the deficit traces to unresolved V genes, and the cause of the others is not known. V and J calls and clone size are given by that table; D and trimming were obtained from the DNA. This sample gives over 45,000 clones in total; roughly 82% of them show up just once. In total, the top ten clones hold roughly 7% of the sample.

Beyond this particular receptor, the publication reports: How much clinical and demographic metadata was included differed by source and by participant, and the metadata was provided uncurated.

As encoded in the germline V gene, CDR1 is MNHNS while CDR2 is SASEGT. The V and J ends are trimmed by 1 base and 6 bases, leaving 7 bases between them. Taken from cysteine to phenylalanine, the CDR3 has 13 residues. Solely the CDR3 DNA is kept, with 39 bases framed from the first base. The collaborating institutions used their own protocols to collect whole blood in K2EDTA tubes. For TCRbeta analysis, collaborators shipped samples as frozen whole blood, isolated PBMCs, or DNA extracted from either of those sample types. In its sample, this clone was seen a few times. Its recognized antigen is unknown. No qualities accompany the bases; no much larger clone lies one base away.

The material sequenced was peripheral blood. The TCR sequence derives from a man between 35 and 55 years old with acute or convalescent COVID-19. Rearrangement joined TRBV6-1 to TRBJ1-5; no D gene call is confident. At the DNA level, the sequence is TGTGCCAGCAGTGAAGACGGGTTTCAGCCCCAGCATTTT. It is translated as CASSEDGFQPQHF.